The clone carrying this TCR beta chain occurred a few times. TCRdb used MiXCR to reprocess the RT-PCR reads, holding one entry per CDR3 protein. The sample yields more than 600,000 distinct CDR3 sequences, 13% to 15% seen once. V was clipped by 6 bases and J by 2 bases; unmatched bases: 5. This CDR3 has 13 residues. The germline CDR1 and CDR2 sequences are DFQATT and SNEGSKA (reference sequence). The chain links TRBV20-1 to TRBJ2-7; 9 bases are a match to TRBD1. The source of this sequence is a female donor in good health, serving as a healthy control. The sample comprised memory CD4+ T cells from blood. For the CDR3, the DNA is TGCAGTGCGCCCGGGACAGGGACCTACGAGCAGTACTTC. Encoded protein: CSAPGTGTYEQYF.